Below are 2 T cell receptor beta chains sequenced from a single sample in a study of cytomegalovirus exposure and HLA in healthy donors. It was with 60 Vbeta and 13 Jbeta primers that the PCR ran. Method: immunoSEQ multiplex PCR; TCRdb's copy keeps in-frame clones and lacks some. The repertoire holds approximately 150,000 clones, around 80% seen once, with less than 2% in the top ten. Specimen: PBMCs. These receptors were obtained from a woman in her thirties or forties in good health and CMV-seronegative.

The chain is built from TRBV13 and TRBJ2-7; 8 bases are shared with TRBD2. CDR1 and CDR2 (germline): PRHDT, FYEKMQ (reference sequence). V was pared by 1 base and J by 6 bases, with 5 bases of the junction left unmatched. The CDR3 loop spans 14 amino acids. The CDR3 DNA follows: TGTGCCAGCAGCTTAGTAGGACTAGCATCCGAGCAGTACTTC. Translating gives CASSLVGLASEQYF.

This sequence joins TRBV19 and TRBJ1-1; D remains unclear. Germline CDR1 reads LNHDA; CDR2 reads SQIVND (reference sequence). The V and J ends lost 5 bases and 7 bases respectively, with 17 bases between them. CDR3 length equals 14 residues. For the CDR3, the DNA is TGTGCCAGTAGTGTATCGGGTTTGAAAGGTGAAGCTTTCTTT. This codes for CASSVSGLKGEAFF.